The 19 T cell receptor beta chains listed next were all sequenced from one sample in a study of blood T cell repertoires in COVID-19. Profiling relied on immunoSEQ multiplex PCR, and the TCRdb table lists in-frame clones only, not all of them. The data show around 78,000 clones, about 88% seen once. Sequenced sample: peripheral blood. These receptors were taken from a human donor in a cohort sampled during active COVID-19.

The chain employs TRBV6-5 and TRBJ2-3; the D is unclear. CDR1 is MNHEY and CDR2 is SVGAGI in the germline V gene. This CDR3 is 12 amino acids long. V was trimmed by 5 bases and J by 3 bases, leaving 6 bases between them. The CDR3 DNA reads as TGTGCCAGCAGTAGAGAAACAGATACGCAGTATTTT. As protein: CASSRETDTQYF.

The rearrangement uses TRBV2 and TRBJ1-6; a possible D gene is TRBD1 (6 bases). Germline-derived CDR1 and CDR2 are SNHLY and FYNNEI. The V and J ends lost 7 bases and 8 bases respectively, with 9 bases between them. The CDR3 loop spans 12 amino acids. The CDR3: CASTGDDSPLHF. The CDR3 nucleotides are TGTGCCAGCACAGGGGATGATTCACCCCTCCACTTT.

This chain connects TRBV7-8 to TRBJ1-2, with D possibly matching TRBD1 (6 bases). V lost 1 base to trimming and J lost 4 bases, with 16 bases between them. CDR1 is SGHVS, CDR2 FQNEAQ, per germline. There are 16 residues in the CDR3. In DNA, the CDR3 is TGTGCCAGCAGCTTAGGTGGGGACACAATGACCTATGGCTACACCTTC. This translates into CASSLGGDTMTYGYTF. The whole variable domain, filled in from reference TRBV7-8 and TRBJ1-2, reads GAGVSQSPRYKVAKRGQDVALRCDPISGHVSLFWYQQALGQGPEFLTYFQNEAQLDKSGLPSDRFFAERPEGSVSTLKIQRTQQEDSAVYLCASSLGGDTMTYGYTFGSGTRLTVV.

The V gene is TRBV5-1, the J gene TRBJ2-1; 9 bases agree with TRBD2. J gave up 7 bases and V 4 bases, and 9 bases lay outside the gene matches. Germline CDR1 reads SGHRS; CDR2 reads YFSETQ. This CDR3 comprises 15 residues. The CDR3 bases are TGCGCCAGCAGCCCCGGTTCGCTAGCGGGAAATGAGCAGTTCTTC. Encoded protein: CASSPGSLAGNEQFF.

Notes on this clone: The same CDR3 can be traced to other DNA sequences in this sample. The rearrangement links TRBV19 to TRBJ2-1; TRBD2 matches 10 bases. This CDR3 is 15 amino acids long. CDR1 is LNHDA and CDR2 is SQIVND in the germline V gene (reference sequence). The ends lost 5 bases at V and 5 bases at J; junction bases unmatched: 6. The CDR3 spells CASSSLAGVDNEQFF. The CDR3 DNA sequence: TGTGCCAGTAGTTCCCTAGCGGGAGTCGACAATGAGCAGTTCTTC. The complete variable domain, with remaining parts taken from reference TRBV19 and TRBJ2-1, reads DGGITQSPKYLFRKEGQNVTLSCEQNLNHDAMYWYRQDPGQGLRLIYYSQIVNDFQKGDIAEGYSVSREKKESFPLTVTSAQKNPTAFYLCASSSLAGVDNEQFFGPGTRLTVL.

The chain has TRBV4-1 and TRBJ2-3; 10 nucleotides match TRBD2. Germline CDR1 MGHRA, CDR2 YSYEKL. After removal of 1 base from V and 3 bases from J, the junction contained 4 bases not matched to a gene. This CDR3 region has 16 residues. CDR3 amino acids: CASSQGLTSGTDTQYF. The CDR3, as DNA: TGCGCCAGCAGCCAAGGGTTGACTAGCGGGACAGATACGCAGTATTTT.

The rearrangement uses TRBV19 and TRBJ1-5; 7 bases are a match to TRBD1. The CDR3 sequence is 15 residues long. Germline V gene data show CDR1 as LNHDA and CDR2 as SQIVND (reference sequence). V gave up 5 bases and J gave up 0 bases; unmatched junction bases: 4. The CDR3 region is CASSLGTDSNQPQHF. The CDR3 DNA reads as TGTGCCAGTAGTCTCGGGACAGATAGCAATCAGCCCCAGCATTTT.

This chain uses TRBV6-5 with TRBJ1-1; no clear D gene. Per the germline V gene, CDR1 is MNHEY and CDR2 is SVGAGI. The CDR3 runs 14 residues. V was clipped by 1 base and J by 1 base, with 7 bases between them. CDR3 sequence: CASSYFGKNTEAFF. Written as DNA, the CDR3 is TGTGCCAGCAGTTACTTCGGGAAGAACACTGAAGCTTTCTTT.

The rearrangement joins TRBV9 to TRBJ2-6; D possibly corresponds to TRBD1 (6 bases). The V and J ends lost 4 bases and 1 base respectively, with 9 bases between them. The CDR3 has 15 residues. The V gene's germline CDR1 is SGDLS and CDR2 YYNGEE. The DNA of the CDR3 is TGTGCCAGCAGCCCTAGGGGGTCTGGGGCCAACGTCCTGACTTTC. Encoded protein: CASSPRGSGANVLTF. The full variable domain, its missing parts supplied by reference TRBV9 and TRBJ2-6, is DSGVTQTPKHLITATGQRVTLRCSPRSGDLSVYWYQQSLDQGLQFLIQYYNGEERAKGNILERFSAQQFPDLHSELNLSSLELGDSALYFCASSPRGSGANVLTFGAGSRLTVL.

The gene calls are TRBV11-3 and TRBJ2-2; perhaps TRBD1 as D (6 bases). CDR1 and CDR2 from the germline V gene are SGHNT and YENEEA. This CDR3 is built from 13 residues. V was pared by 5 bases and J by 7 bases, with 11 bases between. This chain's CDR3 is CASSLSTGGELFF. The CDR3 nucleotides read TGTGCCAGCAGCCTTTCGACAGGCGGGGAGCTGTTTTTT.

This chain connects TRBV1 to TRBJ2-7; the D call TRBD2 from the table was never checked on the DNA. TRBV1 is annotated as a pseudogene. The CDR3 has 16 residues. This CDR3 is CTSSQDWRGGVYEQYF. The CDR3, as DNA: TGCACCAGCAGCCAAGATTGGCGGGGGGGCGTTTACGAGCAGTACTTC.

This clone appeared a single time. The chain recombines TRBV24-1 with TRBJ2-2, with D uncertain. The CDR3 is 17 residues long. Trimming cost V 4 bases and J 8 bases, with 22 bases left between them. Germline-derived CDR1 and CDR2 are KGHDR and SFDVKD. The CDR3 bases are TGTGCCACCAGTGACCCCCGACATCCCCCCGAGACGGGGGAGCTGTTTTTT. Amino acid sequence: CATSDPRHPPETGELFF.

The chain has TRBV10-3 and TRBJ1-3; D is unresolved. Germline loops: CDR1 ENHRY, CDR2 SYGVKD. The CDR3 has 15 amino acids. Trimming left V 11 bases short and J 0 bases short, with 17 bases between. The CDR3 is CAAGPGESSGNTIYF. DNA of the CDR3: TGTGCCGCCGGTCCGGGTGAGAGCTCTGGAAACACCATATATTTT.

V gene TRBV5-8 combines with J gene TRBJ2-1; D call uncertain. Germline CDR1 SGHTS, CDR2 YDEGEE. This CDR3 comprises 11 residues. V lost 0 bases and J 10 bases, leaving 5 bases between the germline ends. The CDR3 reads CASSLVPEQFF. The DNA for the CDR3 is TGTGCCAGCAGCTTGGTTCCGGAGCAGTTCTTC.

This clone has just a few counts. This CDR3 reads CASSFTGGGTYEQYF. CDR3 coding DNA: TGTGCCAGCAGCTTCACAGGGGGAGGGACCTACGAGCAGTACTTC. The V and J genes are TRBV28 and TRBJ2-7; D perhaps matches TRBD1 (8 bases). The CDR3 is 15 amino acids. The germline V gene has CDR1 MDHEN and CDR2 SYDVKM. Trimming took off 6 bases at V and 2 bases at J, with 17 bases between the two ends.

In DNA, the CDR3 is TGTGCCAGCAGCTCGTCAAGAGTTCCGTTTCGGGAGACCCAGTACTTC. Protein sequence: CASSSSRVPFRETQYF. The chain employs TRBV5-4 and TRBJ2-5; no reliable D call. The germline CDR1 and CDR2 sequences are SGHNT and YYREEE (reference sequence). CDR3 length: 16 amino acids. V was pared by 3 bases and J by 5 bases, with 20 bases between.

This clone has a handful of counts. Other DNA sequences in this sample translate to the same CDR3. This chain connects TRBV2 to TRBJ2-7; D is undetermined. The CDR3 length is 14 residues. The germline V gene has CDR1 SNHLY and CDR2 FYNNEI. V was pared by 1 base and J by 4 bases, with 11 bases between. The DNA for the CDR3 is TGTGCCAGCAGTGAAGGGAGTTTGTCTTACGAGCAGTACTTC. This sequence encodes CASSEGSLSYEQYF.

The gene calls are TRBV5-1 and TRBJ2-5; D is perhaps TRBD1 (5 bases). The length of the CDR3 is 15 residues. Per germline, CDR1 SGHRS and CDR2 YFSETQ. Trimming pared 0 bases from V and 1 base from J, leaving 10 bases between. The CDR3 spells CASSLGQIVQETQYF. Here the CDR3 DNA reads TGCGCCAGCAGCTTGGGACAGATTGTCCAAGAGACCCAGTACTTC.

V is TRBV7-9 and J is TRBJ2-5; 8 nucleotides agree with TRBD2. Germline V gives CDR1 SEHNR, CDR2 FQNEAQ (reference sequence). J lost 3 bases, V lost 5 bases, and 8 bases had no gene match. The CDR3 consists of 15 residues. The CDR3 loop is CASSRMLAGKETQYF. DNA of the CDR3: TGTGCCAGCAGCCGCATGCTAGCGGGTAAAGAGACCCAGTACTTC.